This T cell receptor beta chain is from a study of response to subunit inactivated influenza vaccine. Study-wide results and limits: Few additional T cells are recruited per seasonal influenza vaccination, authors suggested.

A single record per CDR3 protein comes from TCRdb applying MiXCR to the RT-PCR reads. The top ten hold 6.5% to 8.5% of the sample, which has roughly 700,000 distinct CDR3 sequences, approximately 15% seen once. This clonotype occurred a few times. The antigen remains undetermined. V was pared by 0 bases and J by 1 base, with 12 bases between. The germline V gene encodes CDR1 SGDLS and CDR2 YYNGEE. The length of the CDR3 is 16 residues. The sequenced sample was PBMCs from blood, obtained around two weeks before vaccination. This clonotype was sampled from a man aged 50 to 59 who received an inactivated influenza vaccine. V and J are TRBV9 and TRBJ2-3, with a weak D call TRBD2 (6 bases). The CDR3 DNA follows: TGTGCCAGCAGCGTAGGTGGCGGGGCCGGCACAGATACGCAGTATTTT. It encodes CASSVGGGAGTDTQYF.